These T cell receptor beta chains were read from a single sample in a study of lymphopenia after photon versus proton radiotherapy. Only in-frame clones appear in the TCRdb table, and some are missing; sequencing was by immunoSEQ multiplex PCR. The sample yields about 19,000 clones, 90% to 95% seen once. This specimen was peripheral blood, taken from a patient treated with photon-based radiotherapy. All receptors derive from a man aged 60 to 75 with pancreatic cancer. The CDR3 runs from the conserved cysteine through the conserved F or W. The D gene is left open where the match is weak. Clone size is not always given. Where it is, it says once, few, many or a class for expanded clones.

16	TRBJ2-3	TRBV13	TRBD2	-	TGTGCCAGCAGGTGGGGGGGTAGCAGGAGAATGGATACGCAGTATTTT	CASRWGGSRRMDTQYF
15	TRBJ2-1	TRBV7-2	TRBD1	-	TGTGCCAGCAGATCGGACAGGGGGTCCTACAATGAGCAGTTCTTC	CASRSDRGSYNEQFF
15	TRBJ2-3	TRBV2	-	-	TGTGCCAGCAGTCAAAACGGGGTGCTGGGTGGTACGCAGTATTTT	CASSQNGVLGGTQYF
16	TRBJ1-2	TRBV5-6	TRBD1	-	TGTGCCAGCAGCCCTCGGGGAGGGACAGGGAGGAGTGGCTACACCTTC	CASSPRGGTGRSGYTF
11	TRBJ1-2	TRBV20-1	-	once	TGCAGTGCTATTGACACCTATGGCTACACCTTC	CSAIDTYGYTF
14	TRBJ2-2	TRBV5-6	-	-	TGTGCCAGCAGCCGAACAGTGAACACCGGGGAGCTGTTTTTT	CASSRTVNTGELFF
16	TRBJ2-3	TRBV5-6	-	-	TGTGCCAGCAGCTCTGAACAAGGGTCATACACAGATACGCAGTATTTT	CASSSEQGSYTDTQYF
14	TRBJ1-5	TRBV30	-	few	TGTGCCTGGAGTGCTCACCCTGGGGTTCAGCCCCAGCATTTT	CAWSAHPGVQPQHF
15	TRBJ2-7	TRBV15	-	-	TGTGCCACCAGCAGAGGATCGGGCGGGGAGTACGAGCAGTACTTC	CATSRGSGGEYEQYF
18	TRBJ2-1	TRBV5-6	TRBD2	-	TGTGCCAGCAGCTTGTTCGCGGGGGGGCTTGAGTCCTACAATGAGCAGTTCTTC	CASSLFAGGLESYNEQFF
14	TRBJ2-6	TRBV9	-	-	TGTGCCAGCAGCTCGTCCCTCTCGTCCAACGTCCTGACTTTC	CASSSSLSSNVLTF
13	TRBJ2-5	TRBV19	-	-	TGTGCCAGTAGCCCGTCAGGTCGGGAGACCCAGTACTTC	CASSPSGRETQYF
15	TRBJ2-7	TRBV5-5	-	-	TGTGCCAGCAGCCAAACCCGGGGTAGCTCCTACGAGCAGTACTTC	CASSQTRGSSYEQYF
16	TRBJ2-3	TRBV5-1	TRBD2	-	TGCGCCAGCAGCTTGGGTTTTACTAGCGGCACAGATACGCAGTATTTT	CASSLGFTSGTDTQYF
13	TRBJ2-7	TRBV9	-	-	TGTGCCAGCAGCGTAGACGGTGATTACGAGCAGTACTTC	CASSVDGDYEQYF
14	TRBJ2-5	TRBV5-4	-	-	TGTGCCAGCGGGGGGATCTCGTACCAAGAGACCCAGTACTTC	CASGGISYQETQYF
15	TRBJ2-4	TRBV6-6	TRBD2	-	TGTGCCAGCAGTTTCCTAGCGGGGGGCGCTGACATTCAGTACTTC	CASSFLAGGADIQYF
14	TRBJ2-6	TRBV30	-	-	TGTGCCGGTGGGAGTACCTCTGGGGCCAACGTCCTGACTTTC	CAGGSTSGANVLTF
14	TRBJ1-2	TRBV9	TRBD1	-	TGTGCCAGCAGCGTAGGGACAGGAGGGAAAGGCTACACCTTC	CASSVGTGGKGYTF
15	TRBJ2-7	TRBV4-2	-	-	TGTGCCAGCAGCCAACCTTCGGGGGGCAACTACGAGCAGTACTTC	CASSQPSGGNYEQYF
14	TRBJ1-1	TRBV10-1	-	-	TGCGCCAGCAGCGACCCCCGGTTGAACACTGAAGCTTTCTTT	CASSDPRLNTEAFF
19	TRBJ2-6	TRBV11-2	-	few	TGTGCCAGCAGCTTACTTGTTGTCCGAGGGGTCTCTGGGGCCAACGTCCTGACTTTC	CASSLLVVRGVSGANVLTF
13	TRBJ1-1	TRBV6-1	-	-	TGTGCCAGCAGTGTCGAAGATTACACTGAAGCTTTCTTT	CASSVEDYTEAFF
14	TRBJ2-2	TRBV19	-	once	TGTGCCAGTAAGGACAGAGGCCTCGGCGGGGAGCTGTTTTTT	CASKDRGLGGELFF
13	TRBJ1-5	TRBV6-5	-	-	TGTGCCAGCAGTACGGCAGGGAGTCAGCCCCAGCATTTT	CASSTAGSQPQHF
16	TRBJ1-3	TRBV18	-	-	TGTGCCAGCTCACCAGCCCAGACAGGTTCTGGAAACACCATATATTTT	CASSPAQTGSGNTIYF
13	TRBJ2-1	TRBV14	TRBD1	once	TGTGCCAGCAGCCGACAGGGTTACAATGAGCAGTTCTTC	CASSRQGYNEQFF
16	TRBJ1-2	TRBV27	-	-	TGTGCCAGCAGTTATGGGCCGCCGGTCCCCCACTATGGCTACACCTTC	CASSYGPPVPHYGYTF
14	TRBJ1-2	TRBV30	-	-	TGTGCCTGGACCAGAGACAGGCGCCTAAGGGGCTACACCTTC	CAWTRDRRLRGYTF
15	TRBJ1-2	TRBV9	TRBD1	-	TGTGCCAGCAGCGTATCCACAACAGGGGACTATGGCTACACCTTC	CASSVSTTGDYGYTF
15	TRBJ2-3	TRBV11-3	-	-	TGTGCCAGCAGCTCGACGGGACTCCGCACAGATACGCAGTATTTT	CASSSTGLRTDTQYF